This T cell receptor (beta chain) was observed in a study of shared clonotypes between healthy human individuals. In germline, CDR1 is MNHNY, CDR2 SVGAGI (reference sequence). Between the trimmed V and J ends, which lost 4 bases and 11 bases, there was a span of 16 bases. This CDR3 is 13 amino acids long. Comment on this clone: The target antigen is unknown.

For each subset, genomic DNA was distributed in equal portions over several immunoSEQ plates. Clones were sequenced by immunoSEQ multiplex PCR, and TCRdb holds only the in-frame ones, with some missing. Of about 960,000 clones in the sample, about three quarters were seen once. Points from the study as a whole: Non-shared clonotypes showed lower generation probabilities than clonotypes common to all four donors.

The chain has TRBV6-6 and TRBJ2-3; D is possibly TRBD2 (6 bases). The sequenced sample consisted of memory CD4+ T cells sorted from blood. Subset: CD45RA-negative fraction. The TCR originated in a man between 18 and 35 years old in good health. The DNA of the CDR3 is TGTGCCAGCAGTTCCTGGCCCGGGGACTGGCAGTATTTT. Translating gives CASSSWPGDWQYF.